A selection of T cell receptor beta chains follows, all from one sample in a study of T cells in Graves' hyperthyroidism and ophthalmopathy. TCRdb processed the multiplex PCR reads anew with MiXCR; each CDR3 protein has one entry. Counted here are around 600,000 distinct CDR3 sequences, 15% to 18% occurring once; the ten biggest clones make up under 8%. The source material was blood. The receptor set was obtained from a woman in her 30s with Graves' hyperthyroidism. Both conserved end residues are part of each CDR3. D genes are given only for firm matches. For some rows the clone size is stated as once, few or many, or as a class when expanded; others skip it.

v_call: TRBV19
d_call: TRBD1
clone_size: few
j_call: TRBJ2-3
cdr3_nt: TGTGCCAGTAGTTTGCAGACAGGGCGCACAGATACGCAGTATTTT
cdr3_aa: CASSLQTGRTDTQYF

v_call: TRBV12-3/TRBV12-4
d_call: TRBD1
clone_size: few
j_call: TRBJ1-5
cdr3_nt: TGTGCCAGCAGTCAGGGGGGCCAAATCGCAAATCAGCCCCAGCATTTT
cdr3_aa: CASSQGGQIANQPQHF

v_call: TRBV11-2
d_call: TRBD1
clone_size: many
j_call: TRBJ1-2
cdr3_nt: TGTGCCAGCAGTTCACAGGGGGCAGGCTATGGCTACACCTTC
cdr3_aa: CASSSQGAGYGYTF

v_call: TRBV4-2
d_call: .
clone_size: .
j_call: TRBJ1-2
cdr3_nt: TGTGCCAGCAGCCAAGTAGGGGGAAGCTATGGCTACACCTTC
cdr3_aa: CASSQVGGSYGYTF

v_call: TRBV11-2
d_call: .
clone_size: .
j_call: TRBJ2-6
cdr3_nt: TGTGCCAGCAGCTTAGGGGAGAGTGGGGCCAACGTCCTGACTTTC
cdr3_aa: CASSLGESGANVLTF

v_call: TRBV7-3
d_call: TRBD2
clone_size: many
j_call: TRBJ2-2
cdr3_nt: TGTGCCAGCAGCCCGAGGACTAGCGGAACCACCGGGGAGCTGTTTTTT
cdr3_aa: CASSPRTSGTTGELFF

v_call: TRBV28
d_call: TRBD2
clone_size: many
j_call: TRBJ2-3
cdr3_nt: TGTGCCAGCAGTTTCCCCGGACTAGCGGGAGATACAGATACGCAGTATTTT
cdr3_aa: CASSFPGLAGDTDTQYF

v_call: TRBV20-1
d_call: TRBD1
clone_size: .
j_call: TRBJ1-3
cdr3_nt: TGCAGTGCTAGAGGGGACAGGGGATCTGGAAACACCATATATTTT
cdr3_aa: CSARGDRGSGNTIYF

v_call: TRBV27
d_call: .
clone_size: few
j_call: TRBJ2-7
cdr3_nt: TGTGCCAGCAGTGGAGGGGCGTCAGGGTTCCCCTACGAGCAGTACTTC
cdr3_aa: CASSGGASGFPYEQYF

v_call: TRBV2
d_call: TRBD2
clone_size: many
j_call: TRBJ2-7
cdr3_nt: TGTGCCAGCAGCCGGGGGGAGCGGCAAGGCTACGAGCAGTACTTC
cdr3_aa: CASSRGERQGYEQYF

v_call: TRBV11-1
d_call: .
clone_size: .
j_call: TRBJ2-2
cdr3_nt: TGTGCCAGCAGCCTTAAGTTTTGGGGGAGAAGGACCGGGGAGCTGTTTTTT
cdr3_aa: CASSLKFWGRRTGELFF

v_call: TRBV7-2
d_call: .
clone_size: many
j_call: TRBJ2-7
cdr3_nt: TGTGCCAGCAGCTTAGGTAACAGGATCTACGAGCAGTACTTC
cdr3_aa: CASSLGNRIYEQYF

v_call: TRBV30
d_call: .
clone_size: .
j_call: TRBJ2-3
cdr3_nt: TGTGCCTGGAGTGTAGGTTTTAGGGCTAGCACAGATACGCAGTATTTT
cdr3_aa: CAWSVGFRASTDTQYF

v_call: TRBV11-2
d_call: .
clone_size: many
j_call: TRBJ2-7
cdr3_nt: TGTGCCAGCAGCTTGGCCGACACCTACGAGCAGTACTTC
cdr3_aa: CASSLADTYEQYF

v_call: TRBV6-2/TRBV6-3
d_call: .
clone_size: .
j_call: TRBJ2-1
cdr3_nt: TGTGCCAGCAGTTCGGCTGGGTCCCGAATGTACAATGAGCAGTTCTTC
cdr3_aa: CASSSAGSRMYNEQFF

v_call: TRBV20-1
d_call: .
clone_size: few
j_call: TRBJ1-3
cdr3_nt: TGCAGTGCTAGACACGCGGCCAGATCTAGAAACACCATATATTTT
cdr3_aa: CSARHAARSRNTIYF

v_call: TRBV27
d_call: TRBD1
clone_size: many
j_call: TRBJ2-7
cdr3_nt: TGTGCCAGCAGCCGAGCCCACAGGGGCCCTCACGAGCAGTACTTC
cdr3_aa: CASSRAHRGPHEQYF

v_call: TRBV9
d_call: .
clone_size: few
j_call: TRBJ2-2
cdr3_nt: TGTGCCAGCAGCGCATTTCCCACGGGCACCGGGGAGCTGTTTTTT
cdr3_aa: CASSAFPTGTGELFF

v_call: TRBV5-4
d_call: .
clone_size: .
j_call: TRBJ1-5
cdr3_nt: TGTGCCAGCAGCCCCTATAGGGGGTTCTGGGTGGATGGCAATCAGCCCCAGCATTTT
cdr3_aa: CASSPYRGFWVDGNQPQHF

v_call: TRBV6-1
d_call: .
clone_size: many
j_call: TRBJ2-2
cdr3_nt: TGTGCCAGCAGTGATGGGACTAACACCGGGGAGCTGTTTTTT
cdr3_aa: CASSDGTNTGELFF

v_call: TRBV6-2/TRBV6-3
d_call: .
clone_size: many
j_call: TRBJ2-3
cdr3_nt: TGTGCCAGCAGCCGGTCGGGACATGGCACAGATACGCAGTATTTT
cdr3_aa: CASSRSGHGTDTQYF

v_call: TRBV6-4
d_call: TRBD2
clone_size: many
j_call: TRBJ2-2
cdr3_nt: TGTGCCAGCAGTGACCCGACTAGCGGGAGGCGGGAGCTGTTTTTT
cdr3_aa: CASSDPTSGRRELFF

v_call: TRBV5-5
d_call: .
clone_size: .
j_call: TRBJ2-7
cdr3_nt: TGTGCCAGCACCCCCTGGGGGGAATACGAGCAGTACTTC
cdr3_aa: CASTPWGEYEQYF

v_call: TRBV5-1
d_call: .
clone_size: .
j_call: TRBJ1-2
cdr3_nt: TGCGCCAGCAGCTTGTTACAGGGCGACTATGGCTACACCTTC
cdr3_aa: CASSLLQGDYGYTF

v_call: TRBV30
d_call: TRBD1
clone_size: .
j_call: TRBJ2-1
cdr3_nt: TGTGCCTGGAGTCCAATCGGAGGAATCGGGACAGCCTACGAGCAGTTCTTC
cdr3_aa: CAWSPIGGIGTAYEQFF

v_call: TRBV5-1
d_call: .
clone_size: many
j_call: TRBJ1-5
cdr3_nt: TGCGCCAGCAGTTCCGGGACCTGGGGTCAGCCCCAGCATTTT
cdr3_aa: CASSSGTWGQPQHF

v_call: TRBV28
d_call: .
clone_size: many
j_call: TRBJ2-7
cdr3_nt: TGTGCCAGCATCGAGGGACGTACCTACGAGCAGTACTTC
cdr3_aa: CASIEGRTYEQYF

v_call: TRBV6-1
d_call: .
clone_size: many
j_call: TRBJ2-3
cdr3_nt: TGTGCCAGCAGTGAAAGTGGGATATTCCGGGATACGCAGTATTTT
cdr3_aa: CASSESGIFRDTQYF

v_call: TRBV9
d_call: .
clone_size: many
j_call: TRBJ2-3
cdr3_nt: TGTGCCAGCAGCGTATCCAGGCGGGAAAGCACAGATACGCAGTATTTT
cdr3_aa: CASSVSRRESTDTQYF

v_call: TRBV28
d_call: .
clone_size: many
j_call: TRBJ2-7
cdr3_nt: TGTGCCAGCAGTTTCAGTACCCCCCGCTACGAGCAGTACTTC
cdr3_aa: CASSFSTPRYEQYF

v_call: TRBV6-6
d_call: TRBD2
clone_size: .
j_call: TRBJ2-1
cdr3_nt: TGTGCCAGCAGTTACTCGTCCTCGGGAGGGCAGTTCTTC
cdr3_aa: CASSYSSSGGQFF

v_call: TRBV27
d_call: TRBD2
clone_size: many
j_call: TRBJ2-1
cdr3_nt: TGTGCCAGCAGTTTTCCGGCGGGAGGGCCCGACAATGAGCAGTTCTTC
cdr3_aa: CASSFPAGGPDNEQFF

v_call: TRBV7-9
d_call: .
clone_size: .
j_call: TRBJ1-6
cdr3_nt: TGTGCCAGCAGCTTGGCCGGGCCTGATAATTCACCCCTCCACTTT
cdr3_aa: CASSLAGPDNSPLHF

v_call: TRBV5-4
d_call: .
clone_size: .
j_call: TRBJ1-1
cdr3_nt: TGTGCCAGCAGCCCTTTCAGGAGGGCCGAGAACACTGAAGCTTTCTTT
cdr3_aa: CASSPFRRAENTEAFF

v_call: TRBV9
d_call: TRBD1
clone_size: .
j_call: TRBJ1-4
cdr3_nt: TGTGCCAGCAGCACACAGGGGGACCCTAATGAAAAACTGTTTTTT
cdr3_aa: CASSTQGDPNEKLFF

v_call: TRBV7-2
d_call: .
clone_size: few
j_call: TRBJ2-7
cdr3_nt: TGTGCCAGCAGCCAGGACGTACCGGCGAGCTCCTACGAGCAGTACTTC
cdr3_aa: CASSQDVPASSYEQYF

v_call: TRBV7-2
d_call: .
clone_size: .
j_call: TRBJ2-2
cdr3_nt: TGTGCCAGCTCCTATCGGCAGTACACCGGGGAGCTGTTTTTT
cdr3_aa: CASSYRQYTGELFF

v_call: TRBV10-1
d_call: .
clone_size: many
j_call: TRBJ2-1
cdr3_nt: TGCGCCAGCAGTGGAAAACGGACGGGGAACAATGAGCAGTTCTTC
cdr3_aa: CASSGKRTGNNEQFF

v_call: TRBV18
d_call: .
clone_size: .
j_call: TRBJ1-1
cdr3_nt: TGTGCCAGCTCACCAATATGGACCACTGAAGCTTTCTTT
cdr3_aa: CASSPIWTTEAFF

v_call: TRBV24-1
d_call: .
clone_size: few
j_call: TRBJ2-3
cdr3_nt: TGTGCCACCATAGGTCCGGGGAACACAGATACGCAGTATTTT
cdr3_aa: CATIGPGNTDTQYF

v_call: TRBV20-1
d_call: TRBD1
clone_size: few
j_call: TRBJ2-5
cdr3_nt: TGCAGTGCTAGCCCCGGACAGGGGATGGTGGAGACCCAGTACTTC
cdr3_aa: CSASPGQGMVETQYF

v_call: TRBV20-1
d_call: TRBD1
clone_size: few
j_call: TRBJ2-7
cdr3_nt: TGCAGTGCTAGACCCTCAGTTGCCGGGACAGTACTCGAGCAGTACTTC
cdr3_aa: CSARPSVAGTVLEQYF

v_call: TRBV24-1
d_call: .
clone_size: .
j_call: TRBJ2-1
cdr3_nt: TGTGCCACCAGTTCCCTAACCAATGAGCAGTTCTTC
cdr3_aa: CATSSLTNEQFF

v_call: TRBV6-5
d_call: .
clone_size: few
j_call: TRBJ1-2
cdr3_nt: TGTGCCAGCAGTTACTCGAGGAGGAACTATGGCTACACCTTC
cdr3_aa: CASSYSRRNYGYTF

v_call: TRBV20-1
d_call: TRBD2
clone_size: few
j_call: TRBJ2-7
cdr3_nt: TGCAGTGCTAGAGATTTGGTAGCGGGGACCTACGAGCAGTACTTC
cdr3_aa: CSARDLVAGTYEQYF

v_call: TRBV12-3/TRBV12-4
d_call: .
clone_size: few
j_call: TRBJ1-3
cdr3_nt: TGTGCCAGCAGGAAATCAAACTCTGGAAACACCATATATTTT
cdr3_aa: CASRKSNSGNTIYF

v_call: TRBV10-2
d_call: TRBD2
clone_size: few
j_call: TRBJ2-7
cdr3_nt: TGCGCCAGCAGTGAGCTTTCGGGACTAGCGGGAGGCACTTACGAGCAGTACTTC
cdr3_aa: CASSELSGLAGGTYEQYF

v_call: TRBV6-5
d_call: .
clone_size: .
j_call: TRBJ2-1
cdr3_nt: TGTGCCAGCAGTTACTCGGAGGATCTAGGCGATGAGCAGTTCTTC
cdr3_aa: CASSYSEDLGDEQFF

v_call: TRBV20-1
d_call: .
clone_size: .
j_call: TRBJ2-2
cdr3_nt: TGCAGTGCTAGAGATGGGGGGGGGCGGGCCACCGGGGAGCTGTTTTTT
cdr3_aa: CSARDGGGRATGELFF

v_call: TRBV6-5
d_call: .
clone_size: few
j_call: TRBJ1-2
cdr3_nt: TGTGCCAGCAGTTACGGGGGCTGGTATGGCTACACCTTC
cdr3_aa: CASSYGGWYGYTF

v_call: TRBV7-9
d_call: .
clone_size: many
j_call: TRBJ1-2
cdr3_nt: TGTGCCAGCAGCGTGGGACACCCTAGCCGCGGCTACACCTTC
cdr3_aa: CASSVGHPSRGYTF

v_call: TRBV28
d_call: TRBD2
clone_size: many
j_call: TRBJ2-2
cdr3_nt: TGTGCCAGCATCCCGGGGGGACTAGCGGGAGGGCCCGCGAACACCGGGGAGCTGTTTTTT
cdr3_aa: CASIPGGLAGGPANTGELFF

v_call: TRBV15
d_call: .
clone_size: .
j_call: TRBJ1-1
cdr3_nt: TGTGCCACCAGCAGCCTGGAGGGCGCTGGCACTGAAGCTTTCTTT
cdr3_aa: CATSSLEGAGTEAFF

v_call: TRBV7-2
d_call: .
clone_size: many
j_call: TRBJ2-7
cdr3_nt: TGTGCCAGCAGCTTGACGAGCGGCACGCCGAGGGAGCAGTACTTC
cdr3_aa: CASSLTSGTPREQYF

v_call: TRBV20-1
d_call: TRBD2
clone_size: .
j_call: TRBJ2-7
cdr3_nt: TGCAGTGCTAGAGATACGGGACTAGTAAACTACGAGCAGTACTTC
cdr3_aa: CSARDTGLVNYEQYF

v_call: TRBV14
d_call: .
clone_size: once
j_call: TRBJ2-7
cdr3_nt: TGTGCCAGCAGCCAAGCCCCTAACGAGCAGTACTTC
cdr3_aa: CASSQAPNEQYF

v_call: TRBV19
d_call: .
clone_size: few
j_call: TRBJ2-7
cdr3_nt: TGTGCCAGTAGTAGGGGCGCGGGTCCGTCCTACGAGCAGTACTTC
cdr3_aa: CASSRGAGPSYEQYF